This TCR beta chain was recovered during a study of T cells in Graves' hyperthyroidism and ophthalmopathy. Study-wide results and caveats: Ophthalmopathy, as predicted by the model, came a median 6.5 months after the prediction. Clonotypes that were expanded in thyroid above 0.001 mostly appeared in blood too.

Notes on this clonotype: Its antigen is unidentified.

Every diagnosis used clinical symptoms, serum thyroxine and TRAb, thyroid ultrasound and orbital computed tomography. RNA transcripts were the template for amplifying TCR beta CDR3 regions. The HTBI primer set drove a first-round RT-PCR of the TCR CDR3. TCRdb analysed the multiplex PCR reads with MiXCR anew, one entry per CDR3 protein. Of roughly 710,000 distinct CDR3 sequences detected, roughly a third appear once; the ten largest clones hold approximately 31%. CDR3 size: 14 residues. The ends were cut back, 8 bases at V and 2 bases at J, with 15 bases in the middle. CDR1 SGHTA and CDR2 FQGNSA come from the germline V gene.

This clonotype was obtained from a woman aged 40 to 49 with Graves' hyperthyroidism. The chain uses TRBV7-2 and TRBJ2-5; weak D call: TRBD2 (6 bases). Sequenced sample: blood. DNA of the CDR3: TGTGCCAGCCTTCGGGACTTGGGGCAAGAGACCCAGTACTTC. As protein: CASLRDLGQETQYF.